These 27 T cell receptor beta chains originate from one sample sequenced in a study of CD4+ T cells in melanoma. The data were produced by immunoSEQ multiplex PCR, yet TCRdb's version contains in-frame clones alone and is incomplete. The sample lists around 130,000 clones; around 90% were seen once. These receptors were taken from a human donor with melanoma.

Remarks on this clone: Mismatch with germline at one junction end may stem from a read error. The chain employs TRBV5-1 and TRBJ1-2; no reliable D call. This CDR3 region has 13 residues. Germline lookup yields CDR1 SGHRS and CDR2 YFSETQ. The CDR3 nucleotides read TGCGCCAGCAGCTTGGGGCCAAACTCTGGCTACACCTTC. Translating gives CASSLGPNSGYTF.

In its sample, this clone was seen a few times. V usage is TRBV6-6 and J usage is TRBJ2-7, with D possibly matching TRBD2 (5 bases). In germline, CDR1 is MNHNY, CDR2 SVGAGI (reference sequence). The CDR3 extends over 12 amino acids. Trimming took off 6 bases at V and 2 bases at J, with 8 bases between the two ends. CDR3 residues: CASSGVPYEQYF. CDR3 bases: TGTGCCAGCAGCGGGGTACCCTACGAGCAGTACTTC.

This clone appeared once. The chain is built from TRBV2 and TRBJ2-3; D may match TRBD1 or TRBD2 (5 bases each). With 3 bases removed from V and 5 bases from J, the gap between germline ends came to 12 bases. The length of the CDR3 is 14 residues. The germline V gene has CDR1 SNHLY and CDR2 FYNNEI. The CDR3 spells CASSEGLALDTQYF. The CDR3 nucleotides are TGTGCCAGCAGTGAGGGGCTAGCTCTAGATACGCAGTATTTT.

This clone was recorded once. The rearrangement links TRBV21-1 to TRBJ1-2. TRBV21-1 is labeled a pseudogene. The CDR3 totals 15 residues. CDR3: CASSDLGGSLHGYTF. CDR3 nucleotide sequence: TGTGCCAGCAGTGATCTCGGGGGCTCTTTGCATGGCTACACCTTC.

The chain employs TRBV6-5 and TRBJ2-7, with a possible D match to TRBD1 (6 bases). CDR1 and CDR2 (germline): MNHEY, SVGAGI. The V and J ends lost 5 bases and 6 bases respectively, with 14 bases between them. CDR3 length equals 13 residues. The CDR3 is CASSPQGRSEQYF. DNA of the CDR3: TGTGCCAGCAGTCCACAGGGACGGTCCGAGCAGTACTTC.

The J gene is TRBJ1-3, the V gene TRBV2; D gene ambiguous. The CDR3 length is 11 residues. The V and J ends lost 4 bases and 3 bases respectively, with 1 base between them. The germline V gene encodes CDR1 SNHLY and CDR2 FYNNEI. The chain's CDR3 is CASSVGNTIYF. The DNA for the CDR3 is TGTGCCAGCAGTGTTGGAAACACCATATATTTT.

V usage is TRBV5-6 and J usage is TRBJ1-5; D call uncertain. V was trimmed by 3 bases and J by 6 bases, leaving 25 bases between them. The CDR3 has 18 residues. Germline-derived CDR1 and CDR2 are SGHDT and YYEEEE. CDR3: CASSSYARMTESSQPQHF. For the CDR3, the DNA is TGTGCCAGCAGCTCCTACGCCCGAATGACTGAATCTAGTCAGCCCCAGCATTTT.

The CDR3 loop is CASRYTGGSEQFF. The CDR3, as DNA: TGTGCCAGTAGGTATACAGGGGGTAGTGAGCAGTTCTTC. This chain connects TRBV19 to TRBJ2-1; 8 bases align to TRBD1. With V trimmed by 6 bases and J by 9 bases, 7 bases remained unmatched. The CDR3 length is 13 residues. Germline values: CDR1 LNHDA, CDR2 SQIVND (reference sequence).

The chain uses TRBV6-4 and TRBJ1-2, with TRBD1 matching 12 bases. CDR3 length: 14 amino acids. The V and J ends lost 7 bases and 4 bases, in that order; junction bases with no gene match: 4. Germline CDR1 MRHNA, CDR2 SNTAGT. The chain's CDR3 is CASIGTGGCYGYTF. CDR3 nucleotide sequence: TGTGCCAGCATCGGGACAGGGGGCTGCTATGGCTACACCTTC.

The rearrangement joins TRBV5-6 to TRBJ2-7; 7 bases agree with TRBD2. Germline CDR1 SGHDT, CDR2 YYEEEE. The CDR3 extends over 16 amino acids. The V segment lost 2 bases and the J segment 5 bases; nucleotides outside the gene matches: 13. This CDR3 is CASSFRYSRGIHEQYF. The CDR3 DNA is TGTGCCAGCAGCTTTCGTTACTCGCGGGGGATTCACGAGCAGTACTTC.

The chain joins TRBV10-2 to TRBJ2-1; TRBD1 matches at 7 bases. V dropped 8 bases and J dropped 7; count of bases not matched to a gene: 11. CDR3 length: 14 amino acids. CDR1 and CDR2 from the germline V gene are WSHSY and SAAADI. Here the CDR3 reads CASRTGRSGNEQFF. DNA of the CDR3: TGCGCCAGCCGGACAGGCCGCTCAGGGAATGAGCAGTTCTTC.

The V gene is TRBV5-1, the J gene TRBJ1-1; D is perhaps TRBD1 (6 bases). The V gene lost 0 bases and the J gene lost 4 bases, with 13 bases spanning the gap. The CDR3 spans 15 residues. Germline loops: CDR1 SGHRS, CDR2 YFSETQ. The CDR3 region is CASSLGITGSTEAFF. CDR3 DNA: TGCGCCAGCAGCTTGGGTATAACAGGGAGCACTGAAGCTTTCTTT.

This clone was observed once. V gene TRBV5-4 combines with J gene TRBJ2-7, with 7 positions matching TRBD2. CDR3 length: 15 amino acids. Germline V lookup: CDR1 SGHNT, CDR2 YYREEE (reference sequence). The J segment lost 2 bases and the V segment lost 2 bases, leaving 7 bases of the junction unmatched. The CDR3 region is CASSFTLAETYEQYF. CDR3 in DNA: TGTGCCAGCAGCTTTACCCTAGCGGAAACCTACGAGCAGTACTTC.

The CDR3 bases are TGTGCCAGCAGTTACTCGGGAGGGGGGAACAATGAGCAGTTCTTC. It codes for CASSYSGGGNNEQFF. The chain is built from TRBV6-5 and TRBJ2-1; weak D call: TRBD2 (7 bases). The CDR3 runs to 15 residues. Trimming took 0 bases from V and 5 from J, leaving 11 bases between them. The germline V gene has CDR1 MNHEY and CDR2 SVGAGI.

This rearrangement joins TRBV18 to TRBJ2-5; no clear D gene. CDR3 length equals 14 residues. CDR1 is KGHSH, CDR2 LQKENI, per germline. The V end lost 4 bases, the J end lost 4 bases, and 13 bases lay between the germline ends. The CDR3 loop reads CASSHGGVGETQYF. CDR3 bases: TGTGCCAGCTCACATGGCGGCGTCGGAGAGACCCAGTACTTC.

Written as DNA, the CDR3 is TGTGCTAGTGCCCGGGACAGAAGCCAGCTCTACGAGCAGTACTTC. This translates into CASARDRSQLYEQYF. J is TRBJ2-7 and V is TRBV12-5; TRBD1 matches 7 bases. V gave up 7 bases and J gave up 3 bases; unmatched junction bases: 12. CDR1 is LGHNT, CDR2 FRNRAP, per germline. The CDR3 has 15 amino acids.

This rearrangement joins TRBV7-2 to TRBJ2-6, with D possibly being TRBD1 (7 bases). From germline, CDR1 is SGHTA and CDR2 FQGNSA. The length of the CDR3 is 13 residues. V lost 6 bases and J 17 bases, leaving 20 bases between the germline ends. This CDR3 reads CASSRRQGGLVTF. The CDR3 coding sequence is TGTGCCAGCAGTAGGCGGCAGGGGGGCCTTGTGACTTTC.

The rearrangement joins TRBV6-5 to TRBJ1-2; D not certain. V gave up 8 bases and J gave up 8 bases, with 3 bases separating them. In germline, CDR1 is MNHEY, CDR2 SVGAGI. The length of the CDR3 is 8 residues. The CDR3 loop is CASQGYTF. The CDR3 DNA sequence: TGTGCCAGCCAAGGCTACACCTTC.

The V gene is TRBV29-1, the J gene TRBJ2-3; D gene uncertain. Germline CDR1 and CDR2: SQVTM and ANQGSEA. The CDR3 is 16 amino acids. V was shortened by 6 bases and J by 1 base, with 20 bases between the two germline ends. The CDR3 spells CSVALAAVGGTDTQYF. CDR3 coding DNA: TGCAGCGTGGCTCTCGCCGCAGTAGGAGGCACAGATACGCAGTATTTT.

This chain links TRBV19 with TRBJ2-6; 7 bases are a match to TRBD2. Germline CDR1 and CDR2: LNHDA and SQIVND (reference sequence). The CDR3 runs to 17 residues. V lost 1 base, J lost 1 base, and 4 bases stayed unmatched. DNA of the CDR3: TGTGCCAGTAGTATAGTGCGGGGGTCGTCTGGGGCCAACGTCCTGACTTTC. This encodes CASSIVRGSSGANVLTF.

The CDR3 coding sequence is TGTGCCAGCTCACCAGGAGCCACCGCGTCCACTGAAGCTTTCTTT. Translating it yields CASSPGATASTEAFF. V usage is TRBV18 and J usage is TRBJ1-1, with D unclear. The V gene lost 2 bases and the J gene lost 4 bases, with 14 bases spanning the gap. The CDR3 length is 15 residues. Germline CDR1 reads KGHSH; CDR2 reads LQKENI. Using reference TRBV18 and TRBJ1-1 for the parts outside the CDR3, the full variable domain is NAGVMQNPRHLVRRRGQEARLRCSPMKGHSHVYWYRQLPEEGLKFMVYLQKENIIDESGMPKERFSAEFPKEGPSILRIQQVVRGDSAAYFCASSPGATASTEAFFGQGTRLTVV.

This clone appeared once. J is TRBJ1-2 and V is TRBV2; no firm D call. In germline, CDR1 is SNHLY, CDR2 FYNNEI. This CDR3 region has 14 residues. The V gene lost 6 bases and the J gene lost 2 bases, with 13 bases spanning the gap. The CDR3 loop is CASRDDTANYGYTF. DNA for the CDR3: TGTGCCAGCAGAGACGATACAGCCAACTATGGCTACACCTTC. Based on the CDR3 plus reference TRBV2 and TRBJ1-2, the full variable domain is EPEVTQTPSHQVTQMGQEVILRCVPISNHLYFYWYRQILGQKVEFLVSFYNNEISEKSEIFDDQFSVERPDGSNFTLKIRSTKLEDSAMYFCASRDDTANYGYTFGSGTRLTVV.

The chain couples TRBV19 to TRBJ2-7, with TRBD2 matching over 7 bases. The CDR3 is 12 amino acids. V lost 7 bases, J lost 5 bases, and 5 bases stayed unmatched. Germline V lookup: CDR1 LNHDA, CDR2 SQIVND (reference sequence). The CDR3 loop is CASISGTNEQYF. CDR3 in DNA: TGTGCCAGTATCTCCGGGACTAACGAGCAGTACTTC.

This chain connects TRBV25-1 to TRBJ2-1; 13 positions agree with TRBD2. Germline CDR1 and CDR2: MGHDK and SYGVNS. This CDR3 has 16 residues. Unmatched junction bases numbered 7, after V lost 4 bases and J lost 7 bases. The CDR3 nucleotides read TGTGCCAGCAGTGGGTATGGACTAGCGGGGGATAATGAGCAGTTCTTC. This gives the protein CASSGYGLAGDNEQFF.

The chain employs TRBV19 and TRBJ2-2; no clear D gene. There are 13 residues in the CDR3. Germline CDR1 LNHDA, CDR2 SQIVND (reference sequence). V was cut by 4 bases and J by 6 bases, with 9 bases left in between. CDR3 in amino acids: CASSTTPAGELFF. In nucleotides, the CDR3 is TGTGCCAGTAGTACCACCCCTGCCGGGGAGCTGTTTTTT.

The rearrangement joins TRBV5-3 to TRBJ1-1, with 8 bases matching TRBD1. TRBV5-3 is an ORF, with its function uncertain. Trimming removed 2 bases from V and 7 bases from J; junction bases left unmatched: 7. There are 14 residues in the CDR3. The CDR3 region is CARSLRVDRDEAFF. In nucleotides, the CDR3 is TGTGCCAGAAGCTTAAGAGTGGACAGGGATGAAGCTTTCTTT.

The V gene is TRBV19, the J gene TRBJ2-3; 10 bases line up with TRBD1. CDR1 is LNHDA and CDR2 is SQIVND in the germline V gene (reference sequence). V shed 3 bases, J shed 4 bases, and the junction held 7 bases outside the gene matches. This CDR3 contains 16 residues. The CDR3 DNA follows: TGTGCCAGTAGTATGGCCGACAGGGGGCGCGCAGATACGCAGTATTTT. Residues: CASSMADRGRADTQYF.